The 26 T cell receptor beta chains below come from one sample, sequenced in a study of control samples from healthy donors and cancer patients. Repertoires were generated with immunoSEQ multiplex PCR, while TCRdb's copy carries only in-frame clones and drops some. This sample has roughly 220,000 clones, with around 94% found just once. The sequencing sample was made of blood. The receptors stem from a man aged 50-60 years in good health.

This sequence joins TRBV23-1 and TRBJ1-2; D uncertain. TRBV23-1 is placed among ORFs of uncertain function. The CDR3 extends over 12 amino acids. V shed 3 bases and J shed 3 bases, with 5 bases lying between them. The CDR3, as DNA: TGCGCCAGCAGTCACCCCGACTATGGCTACACCTTC. This encodes CASSHPDYGYTF.

The chain couples TRBV6-5 to TRBJ2-3; D is unresolved. Between the trimmed V and J ends, which lost 2 bases and 4 bases, there was a span of 4 bases. Germline V gives CDR1 MNHEY, CDR2 SVGAGI. CDR3 size: 12 residues. CDR3 residues: CASSYSPDTQYF. DNA for the CDR3: TGTGCCAGCAGTTACAGTCCAGATACGCAGTATTTT.

The chain links TRBV7-3 to TRBJ2-5; TRBD2 agrees at 8 bases. The J segment lost 1 base and the V segment lost 5 bases, leaving 6 bases of the junction unmatched. CDR1 and CDR2 (germline): SGHTA, FQGTGA. CDR3 length equals 15 residues. In DNA, the CDR3 is TGTGCCAGCAGCGTAAGCGGGGGCCCCCAAGAGACCCAGTACTTC. Its translation is CASSVSGGPQETQYF. The entire variable domain, with the rest obtained from reference TRBV7-3 and TRBJ2-5, is as follows: GAGVSQTPSNKVTEKGKYVELRCDPISGHTALYWYRQSLGQGPEFLIYFQGTGAADDSGLPNDRFFAVRPEGSVSTLKIQRTERGDSAVYLCASSVSGGPQETQYFGPGTRLLVL.

This clone has more than one count but fewer than ten. The rearrangement uses TRBV6-5 and TRBJ1-1; D ambiguous. Trimming shortened V by 0 bases and J by 5 bases, and 10 bases separated the two germline ends. Germline CDR1 is MNHEY and CDR2 is SVGAGI. The CDR3 consists of 14 residues. This CDR3 reads CASSYSEGRTEAFF. The CDR3 bases are TGTGCCAGCAGTTACTCGGAAGGGCGGACTGAAGCTTTCTTT.

CDR3: CAISALQGAYEQYF. CDR3 DNA sequence: TGTGCCATCAGTGCGTTACAGGGTGCCTACGAGCAGTACTTC. V gene TRBV10-3 combines with J gene TRBJ2-7, with D possibly TRBD1 on 6 matching bases. With 4 bases removed from V and 2 bases from J, the gap between germline ends came to 12 bases. Germline V gene data show CDR1 as ENHRY and CDR2 as SYGVKD. The CDR3 contains 14 residues.

This clone was counted a single time. This rearrangement joins TRBV4-2 to TRBJ1-3; 7 bases align to TRBD1. In germline, CDR1 is LGHNA, CDR2 YNFKEQ. The trim removed 0 bases at V and 5 bases at J, leaving 4 bases unmatched. CDR3 length equals 15 residues. This chain's CDR3 is CASSQETGQRNTIYF. The DNA for the CDR3 is TGTGCCAGCAGCCAAGAGACAGGGCAGCGAAACACCATATATTTT.

Notes on this clone: Distinct nucleotide sequences in the sample also encode this CDR3. The rearrangement joins TRBV6-5 to TRBJ1-2; 7 nucleotides agree with TRBD1. The CDR3 loop spans 13 amino acids. Germline CDR1 and CDR2: MNHEY and SVGAGI. V gave up 6 bases and J gave up 2 bases; unmatched junction bases: 3. CDR3 sequence reads: CASRGTANYGYTF. Written as DNA, the CDR3 is TGTGCCAGCAGAGGGACAGCAAACTATGGCTACACCTTC.

The chain joins TRBV11-3 to TRBJ1-1; 11 nucleotides align to TRBD1. Germline V gene data show CDR1 as SGHNT and CDR2 as YENEEA. The CDR3 covers 20 residues. Germline trimming cut 2 bases from V and 4 bases from J; bases unmatched to any gene: 18. The CDR3, as DNA: TGTGCCAGCAGCTTAACTACTCCGGGGACAGGGGGTGAAGGAAGCACTGAAGCTTTCTTT. It codes for CASSLTTPGTGGEGSTEAFF.

This chain uses TRBV5-1 with TRBJ2-7; D is possibly TRBD2 (6 bases). This CDR3 has 13 residues. V shed 0 bases and J shed 6 bases, with 10 bases lying between them. Germline CDR1 is SGHRS and CDR2 is YFSETQ. For the CDR3, the DNA is TGCGCCAGCAGCTTGGGGCAGGGAGGCGAGCAGTACGTC. Its protein is CASSLGQGGEQYV.

This clone was observed once. One junction end disagrees with the germline gene, perhaps due to a read error. The rearrangement joins TRBV3-1 (or the pseudogene TRBV3-2) to TRBJ2-1; a weak D match, TRBD1 (6 bases). Germline CDR1 is LGHDT and CDR2 is YNNKEL (reference sequence). There are 12 residues in the CDR3. CDR3 coding DNA: TGTGCCAGCAGCCAAACTACAGGGTTTCTAATCTTC. Its translation: CASSQTTGFLIF.

This sequence joins TRBV28 and TRBJ1-4; D perhaps matches TRBD1 (6 bases). Trimming cost V 3 bases and J 3 bases, with 11 bases left between them. CDR3 size: 15 residues. Per germline, CDR1 MDHEN and CDR2 SYDVKM. The CDR3 region is CASSLWGAANEKLFF. The CDR3, as DNA: TGTGCCAGCAGTTTGTGGGGGGCAGCTAATGAAAAACTGTTTTTT. The complete variable domain, with remaining parts taken from reference TRBV28 and TRBJ1-4, reads DVKVTQSSRYLVKRTGEKVFLECVQDMDHENMFWYRQDPGLGLRLIYFSYDVKMKEKGDIPEGYSVSREKKERFSLILESASTNQTSMYLCASSLWGAANEKLFFGSGTQLSVL.

V gene TRBV5-1 combines with J gene TRBJ2-2, with D tentatively TRBD2 (7 bases). CDR3 length equals 15 residues. CDR1 and CDR2 from the germline V gene are SGHRS and YFSETQ. V shed 6 bases and J shed 5 bases, with 17 bases lying between them. CDR3: CASTPGGAVTGELFF. The CDR3 DNA follows: TGCGCCAGCACCCCTGGGGGGGCCGTAACCGGGGAGCTGTTTTTT.

The chain combines TRBV9 with TRBJ2-1; TRBD1 matches 9 bases. J lost 2 bases, V lost 4 bases, and 4 bases had no gene match. Germline assignment: CDR1 SGDLS and CDR2 YYNGEE. The CDR3 is 15 residues long. Written as DNA, the CDR3 is TGTGCCAGCAGCCCGGGGACAGGGACCTACAATGAGCAGTTCTTC. Encoded protein: CASSPGTGTYNEQFF.

The chain uses TRBV19 and TRBJ2-4; the D is unclear. This CDR3 contains 15 residues. Trimming took 7 bases from V and 0 from J, leaving 13 bases between them. Germline-derived CDR1 and CDR2 are LNHDA and SQIVND (reference sequence). CDR3 nucleotide sequence: TGTGCCAGTACCATGGGGAACCTAGCCAAAAACATTCAGTACTTC. It translates to CASTMGNLAKNIQYF.

The rearrangement links TRBV6-2 or TRBV6-3 to TRBJ2-7; unclear D gene. V gave up 6 bases and J gave up 2 bases, with 8 bases separating them. This CDR3 comprises 12 residues. Per the germline V gene, CDR1 is MNHEY and CDR2 is SVGEGT. The CDR3, as DNA: TGTGCCAGCAGCGCGGACGCCTACGAGCAGTACGTC. It codes for CASSADAYEQYV.

The chain links TRBV2 to TRBJ1-1, with 7 positions matching TRBD1. The CDR3 runs 14 residues. J was trimmed by 2 bases and V by 5 bases; bases with no gene match: 5. CDR1 is SNHLY, CDR2 FYNNEI, per germline. CDR3 protein: CASSRTGPNTEAFF. The CDR3 nucleotides are TGTGCCAGCAGTAGGACAGGACCTAACACTGAAGCTTTCTTT.

V is TRBV4-3 and J is TRBJ2-2; D is possibly TRBD1 (5 bases). This CDR3 is built from 15 residues. Trimming shortened V by 0 bases and J by 4 bases, and 9 bases separated the two germline ends. Germline CDR1 and CDR2: LGHNA and YSLEER. CDR3 DNA: TGCGCCAGCAGCCAAGAGATACAGGTCACCGGGGAGCTGTTTTTT. The encoded protein is CASSQEIQVTGELFF.

V gene TRBV6-5 combines with J gene TRBJ1-2; 12 bases are shared with TRBD1. The germline gives CDR1 MNHEY, CDR2 SVGAGI. The CDR3 covers 15 residues. J gave up 6 bases and V 0 bases, and 2 bases lay outside the gene matches. The DNA for the CDR3 is TGTGCCAGCAGTTACTCTGGGACAGGGGGCAATGGCTACACCTTC. Protein: CASSYSGTGGNGYTF.

The CDR3 nucleotides read TGTGCTAGTGGTTTGACGGGGTACACTGAAGCTTTCTTT. Translation gives CASGLTGYTEAFF. The chain combines TRBV12-5 with TRBJ1-1; D is uncertain. Trimming removed 2 bases at V and 3 bases at J, with 7 bases between. CDR1 and CDR2 (germline): LGHNT, FRNRAP. The CDR3 runs to 13 residues.

This clone was found once. The gene calls are TRBV9 and TRBJ1-6, with TRBD1 matching over 9 bases. The CDR3 contains 14 residues. Germline V gene sequence: CDR1 SGDLS, CDR2 YYNGEE. V gave up 3 bases and J gave up 9 bases; unmatched junction bases: 4. In DNA, the CDR3 is TGTGCCAGCAGCGCCCGGGACAGGGCTTCACCCCTCCACTTT. Protein: CASSARDRASPLHF.

This sequence joins TRBV6-5 and TRBJ1-1; 7 bases are shared with TRBD1. The germline V gene encodes CDR1 MNHEY and CDR2 SVGAGI. The ends lost 1 base at V and 9 bases at J; junction bases unmatched: 5. The CDR3 sequence is 13 residues long. CDR3 coding DNA: TGTGCCAGCAGTTACTGGACAGGAGACAAAGCTTTCTTT. Protein product: CASSYWTGDKAFF.

The chain employs TRBV30 and TRBJ2-3; D gene ambiguous. Germline lookup yields CDR1 GTSNPN and CDR2 SVGIG (reference sequence). Trimming left V 4 bases short and J 0 bases short, with 8 bases between. CDR3 length equals 13 residues. As DNA, the CDR3 is TGTGCCTGGATAAAGTCTAGCACAGATACGCAGTATTTT. Amino acid sequence: CAWIKSSTDTQYF.

A few counts support this clone. The same CDR3 arises from other DNA sequences in this sample as well. The chain uses TRBV5-1 and TRBJ1-5, with 7 bases fitting TRBD1. Trimming at V came to 0 bases and at J to 2 bases, leaving 2 bases not matched to a gene. Germline V gene sequence: CDR1 SGHRS, CDR2 YFSETQ. This CDR3 comprises 15 residues. The CDR3 bases are TGCGCCAGCAGCTTGGAAGGGGGCGGCAATCAGCCCCAGCATTTT. This translates into CASSLEGGGNQPQHF.

The chain recombines TRBV2 with TRBJ1-6; 8 nucleotides agree with TRBD1. With 5 bases clipped from V and 5 bases from J, the junction kept 5 bases outside the gene matches. The CDR3 extends over 15 amino acids. The germline gives CDR1 SNHLY, CDR2 FYNNEI. The CDR3 DNA is TGTGCCAGCAGTCTTCAGGGGGCTGATAATTCACCCCTCCACTTT. It is translated as CASSLQGADNSPLHF.

This clone appeared once. The CDR3 protein is CAITGPSNYGYTF. The CDR3 region has the DNA TGTGCCATAACGGGACCCTCAAACTATGGCTACACCTTC. The genes are TRBV19 and TRBJ1-2; possibly TRBD1 for D (5 bases). This CDR3 has 13 residues. Germline V gene lookup returns CDR1 LNHDA and CDR2 SQIVND (reference sequence). Trimming shortened V by 10 bases and J by 2 bases, and 14 bases separated the two germline ends.

This clone appeared a single time. The V call is TRBV5-1, the J call TRBJ1-1, with a tentative D call TRBD1 (6 bases). The CDR3 is 15 residues long. Trimming took 0 bases from V and 1 from J, leaving 10 bases between them. CDR1 and CDR2 (germline): SGHRS, YFSETQ. The CDR3 here is CASSLEGGKNTEAFF. The CDR3 region has the DNA TGCGCCAGCAGCTTGGAAGGGGGAAAGAACACTGAAGCTTTCTTT.